This note documents a single T cell receptor beta chain sequence. What it binds is unknown. This sample was taken from a study of shared clonotypes between healthy human individuals. Overall study context: The composition of the donors was a couple of women and three men aged 18 to 49. Per donor, CD8 memory used one plate, CD8 naive used two, CD4 memory used three and CD4 naive used three. Broader study findings: The sampled material consisted only of blood, and tissue repertoires are likely to differ.

Genomic DNA (from each subset) was split evenly across several immunoSEQ plates. Libraries were prepared by immunoSEQ multiplex PCR; TCRdb keeps only in-frame clonotypes and omits some of them. The sample gives 2.5 million or so clones, over 85% of which show up once; 0.14% is in the top ten. V lost 6 bases and J 3 bases, leaving 12 bases between the germline ends. CDR3 length: 13 residues. Germline CDR1 SNHLY, CDR2 FYNNEI. This TCR was recovered from a man aged 18 to 29 in good health. Sequenced input: naive CD4+ T cells sorted from blood. Subset indicated: CD45RA+ positively selected. This chain joins TRBV2 and TRBJ2-7, with D perhaps TRBD2 (5 bases). CDR3 DNA: TGTGCCAGCAGCAAGGAGGTTAACTACGAGCAGTACTTC. It encodes CASSKEVNYEQYF. The whole variable domain, filled in from reference TRBV2 and TRBJ2-7, reads EPEVTQTPSHQVTQMGQEVILRCVPISNHLYFYWYRQILGQKVEFLVSFYNNEISEKSEIFDDQFSVERPDGSNFTLKIRSTKLEDSAMYFCASSKEVNYEQYFGPGTRLTVT.